The clone carrying this TCR beta chain was detected only a few times. What it binds is unknown. The sample originates from a study of T cells in Graves' hyperthyroidism and ophthalmopathy. Study in general: Sampling of peripheral blood happened at initial diagnosis, prior to any treatment.

Diagnoses were established using clinical symptoms, serum thyroxine and TRAb, thyroid ultrasound and orbital computed tomography. Trimming shortened V by 1 base and J by 3 bases, and 14 bases separated the two germline ends. Germline loops: CDR1 SGHRS, CDR2 YFSETQ. The CDR3 runs to 15 residues. Amplified TCR beta CDR3 regions derived from RNA transcripts. In the first-round RT-PCR of the TCR CDR3, the HTBI primer set was used. One entry per CDR3 protein results from TCRdb running MiXCR on the multiplex PCR reads. The repertoire holds more than 550,000 distinct CDR3 sequences, with roughly 17% as singletons. Broader study findings: Most thyroid clonotypes that were expanded above 0.001 also turned up in blood. Ophthalmopathy, as predicted by the model, came a median around 7 months after the prediction.

The sequenced material came from blood. The sequence came from a man in his fifties or sixties with Graves' hyperthyroidism. The gene calls are TRBV5-1 and TRBJ2-7; D is undetermined. This CDR3 reads CASSLNAGSNYEQYF. The CDR3 DNA is TGCGCCAGCAGCTTGAACGCAGGTTCCAACTACGAGCAGTACTTC.